This T cell receptor (beta chain) was sequenced during a study of CD8+ T cells in alopecia areata. Following RNA extraction, reverse transcription yielded cDNA that acted as the sequencing template. Produced via immunoSEQ multiplex PCR; TCRdb's table is partial and in-frame only. The table lists more than 85,000 clones, 40% to 45% of them singletons, with under 0.9% in the top ten. The germline CDR1 and CDR2 sequences are SQVTM and ANQGSEA. CDR3 length equals 13 residues. The J segment lost 6 bases and the V segment lost 7 bases, leaving 4 bases of the junction unmatched. Sequencing input: CD4+ T cells sorted from blood. The source is a human donor with alopecia areata. The chain links TRBV29-1 to TRBJ1-6; 9 positions agree with TRBD1. CDR3 DNA sequence: TGCAGCGCCATGACAGGGGGTAATTCACCCCTCCACTTT. Its protein is CSAMTGGNSPLHF.